The text below deals with one T cell receptor (beta chain). It lacks a known antigen. Read coverage stops 3 residues before the CDR3 terminus; the germline J gene supplies the remainder. The sample comes from a study of T cells in women clearing cervical HPV infection (dated 2018 in TCRdb). About the full investigation: Cases were approximately 25 women with histologically confirmed HPV16-related CIN3 or worse, including 2 invasive cancers. The controls were fewer than 30 women whose single incident HPV16 infection cleared within 12 months with no development of precancer or cancer. Blood from cases was drawn at the visit where the lesion was first identified, while blood from controls was drawn once the infection was no longer detected. For cases, a median interval of about 150 days, with an interquartile range of about 80 to 200 days, was observed between lesion detection and blood sampling. HLA typing was available for only a few women, so HLA type could not be excluded as a confounder. The exploratory proof-of-principle case-control study was nested within the Guanacaste HPV Natural History Study in Costa Rica and compared TCR repertoires across cervical HPV16 outcomes. Cases and controls were matched on age within five years and on year of sample collection. Median age was roughly 32 years in cases versus about 38 in controls, and baseline characteristics did not differ significantly. The parent cohort enrolled 10,049 women aged 18 or older in Guanacaste, Costa Rica, in about 1993 to 1994 and followed the women for less than nine years. Five blinded duplicates per group were added as quality controls, so that 60 or so samples were obtained: roughly 50 participants and some 10 replicates.

Every participant had a single incident cervical HPV16 infection, and women with prevalent HPV16 infections were excluded. Cervical HPV DNA was detected by MY09/MY11 PCR and genotyped by dot-blot hybridization. Roughly 15 mL of heparinized blood were centrifuged, and the buffy coat was split into aliquots, frozen at -30 degrees C, and then kept at -80 degrees C. QIAGEN kits were used to extract genomic DNA from buffy coat specimens. Results and caveats for the whole study, not just this receptor: TCR repertoire richness was significantly higher in CIN3+ cases than in controls across sequencing depths, while evenness did not differ. Because of the cross-sectional design, the study could not determine whether the associations came before infection or resulted from infection, and neither effector/memory subsets nor HPV-specific T cells were isolated. Because the number of T cells in each sample was unknown, differences in richness could reflect differing T-cell content rather than repertoire biology. Random forest classifiers combining richness and V gene abundances distinguished cases from controls with an estimated AUC of around 0.79. Cases had lower TRBV6-7 relative abundance than controls (around 0.11% versus 0.15%; Bonferroni P = 0.0008).

Including the terminal cysteine and phenylalanine, the CDR3 comprises 12 residues. The DNA has 27 bases, all within the CDR3, and is read from base 1. The germline V gene (reference sequence) specifies GTSNPN as CDR1 and SVGIG as CDR2. The V and J ends are trimmed by 3 bases and 9 bases, leaving 12 bases between them. TCR beta CDR3 regions were amplified by multiplex PCR using the immunoSEQ assay from an average of 1200 ng genomic DNA per sample. Primer bias was corrected in the assay by using a complete synthetic TCR repertoire to establish an amplification baseline. The amplicons were sequenced on the Illumina platform. Turning to the authors' computational methods: Sequence errors were corrected by clustering with frequency ratios and a modified nearest-neighbor algorithm, and the sequences were then analyzed in the immunoSEQ Analyzer using IMGT gene definitions. TCR richness and evenness were averaged over 20 rarefaction repeats at each rarefaction depth, excluding samples with fewer sequences than the depth. V, D and J gene relative abundances were compared between groups with Wilcoxon rank sum tests, applying FDR correction. In the blinded duplicates, the intraclass correlation was approximately 95% for TCR richness and averaged about 80% across around 66 gene segments. In its TCRdb copy, this immuneACCESS table keeps in-frame sequences only and misses some clones. Where compared with another copy, unresolved V genes explain less than half of these, and the others have no known cause. The V and J calls and the clone size are those of that table, but D and trimming were determined from the DNA. This sample's clone table shows fewer than 30,000 clones. In total, the top ten clones hold roughly 5.9% of the sample.

The sample was blood buffy coat. The receptor was isolated from a woman aged 18 to 75 with a cervical HPV16 infection that either progressed to CIN3+ or cleared (not recorded which). The sequence is built from TRBV30 and TRBJ2-1; TRBD2 might be the D gene, on 6 matching bases. The CDR3 DNA, read in part, is TGTGCCTGGAGCCCATCGGGGGTTGAG. Translated, it reads CAWSPSGVE. The whole CDR3 protein is CAWSPSGVEQFF.